This T cell receptor beta chain emerged from a study of cytomegalovirus exposure and HLA in healthy donors. The overall study: Most genotyped donors, 81% of 398, had Caucasian-associated genetic ancestry. Study-level points and caveats: Researchers reported in a later analysis that common viral pathogens appeared linked to several top clusters.

The PCR employed 60 Vbeta primers together with 13 Jbeta primers. Assay used: immunoSEQ multiplex PCR; TCRdb lists only in-frame clones, some missing. Of almost 200,000 clones listed, roughly 80% were seen once; the top ten hold approximately 0.39%. Germline-derived CDR1 and CDR2 are LNHDA and SQIVND (reference sequence). The CDR3 runs to 13 residues. The junction had 8 bases not matched to a gene; V was cut back by 7 bases and J by 8 bases. Remarks on this clone: Its matching antigen is unknown.

The clonotype comes from a male donor in good health and CMV-seropositive. The sample comprised PBMCs. J is TRBJ1-2 and V is TRBV19, with TRBD1 identical over 9 bases. The CDR3 region is CASTDTGGLGYTF. In DNA form, the CDR3 reads TGTGCCAGTACCGACACAGGGGGCTTAGGCTACACCTTC.